The present entry profiles one T cell receptor beta chain with its context. The antigen this receptor binds is unknown. No clone much larger than this one lies a single base away; base qualities are absent. In the ophthalmopathy patients, disease was moderately to severely active, with a Clinical Activity Score of 3 or more, a NOSPECS grade of 4 or more, and a duration of less than 3 months. The study excluded patients with uncontrolled infections, other autoimmune diseases, pregnancy or lactation. Diagnoses were based on clinical symptoms, serum thyroxine and TRAb, thyroid ultrasound and orbital computed tomography. PBMCs were isolated from about 10 ml of fresh peripheral blood by Ficoll-Paque density gradient centrifugation. Total RNA was extracted using Trizol reagent, and RNA quality was assessed on an Agilent 2100 Bioanalyzer. CDR1 and CDR2 were assigned from the germline V gene as SGHTA and FQGNSA. The cysteine opens and the phenylalanine closes a CDR3 of 12 amino acids. The entry retains the CDR3 DNA only, 36 bases that are in frame from base 1. V gives up 4 bases and J gives up 6 bases, and the segment between their germline ends measures 7 bases.

These data come from a study of T cells in Graves' hyperthyroidism and ophthalmopathy (dated by TCRdb to 2018 to 2020). Background for the entire study: Peripheral blood was collected at initial diagnosis, before any treatment. Prospective prediction of ophthalmopathy was tested in an independent validation cohort consisting of 18 to 20 hyperthyroidism patients and approximately 16 patients who later progressed to ophthalmopathy. The approximately 98 discovery patients were randomly divided into training and test sets at a 7:3 ratio. Thyroid tissue and blood T-cell repertoires from several Graves' hyperthyroidism patients were also compared in the study. TCR V-J signatures able to tell the groups apart were searched for in a discovery cohort of 90 to 100 patients, of whom roughly 42 had Graves' ophthalmopathy and some 60 had stable Graves' hyperthyroidism. The paper describes TCR Vbeta CDR3 sequencing of 135 peripheral blood samples, made up of some 40 ophthalmopathy patients, around 78 hyperthyroidism patients and 17 progressor patients. After sampling, hyperthyroidism patients received methimazole starting at 30 mg daily, and ophthalmopathy patients received high-dose intravenous methylprednisolone.

Study-wide findings and limitations: In cross-validation, a model built on a 13 V-J signature told ophthalmopathy apart from stable hyperthyroidism with 87.88% sensitivity and approximately 81% specificity, and in testing the same model reached 80%/75%. Blood samples also contained most of the expanded thyroid clonotypes (frequency above 0.001), which suggests that blood repertoires may reflect thyroid immune responses. Sample size was not statistically predetermined, and blinding of investigators to group allocation was not performed. In validation, progression to ophthalmopathy was predicted by the model with about 70% sensitivity and roughly 72% specificity, a median of roughly 6 months before onset.

The TCR beta CDR3 regions were amplified from the RNA transcripts. A first-round RT-PCR of the TCR CDR3 used the HTBI primer set with the Qiagen OneStep RT-PCR kit. Libraries were constructed in a second round of multiplex PCR, after which size selection and purification were carried out. Libraries were sequenced paired-end with 100 bp reads on an Illumina HiSeq2000. In the source study's methods: SOAPnuke was used to process the raw data, throwing out any read that contained adapters or uncalled bases, had a mean Phred below 15, or lacked an exact constant-primer or identifier match. COPE v1.2.5 was used to merge high-quality paired reads, and clonotypes were defined as unique nucleotide sequences. MiTCR v1.1 was used to align the clonotypes against IMGT TRBV, TRBD and TRBJ reference segments. The analysis was restricted to V-J combinations with a frequency above 0.0001, which together covered 98% to 99.2% of the repertoires. The TCS score was defined as F50 (clonal expansion) divided by E x V (chaos), with BLOSUM62-based TCRdist calculated between CDR3 peptides within each V-J. Welch's t-statistics and random forest reduced just over 500 V-J features to 10 to 15, which were used in a naive Bayes classifier (R e1071). TCRdb redid the processing of the public reads, applying fastp at Q25 and MiXCR, and retained in-frame beta chains. When rows share a CDR3 protein, they turn into one entry using the most common DNA and genes. Here the V and J calls rest on TCRdb's processing, not on the authors' analysis. The sample table records some 490,000 distinct CDR3 sequences; around a fifth of these occur just once. The ten most abundant clones make up about 53% of the sample.

This TCR was sampled from a woman aged 70 to 79 with Graves' ophthalmopathy. The sequence links TRBV7-2 to TRBJ1-5, with the D gene uncertain. Sequenced input: blood. The CDR3 corresponds to CASSYSGQPQHF. In nucleotide form, the sequence is TGTGCCAGCAGCTATTCGGGTCAGCCCCAGCATTTT. When the CDR3 is completed using the reference TRBV7-2 and TRBJ1-5 genes on either side, the full variable domain is GAGVSQSPSNKVTEKGKDVELRCDPISGHTALYWYRQSLGQGLEFLIYFQGNSAPDKSGLPSDRFSAERTGGSVSTLTIQRTQQEDSAVYLCASSYSGQPQHFGDGTRLSIL.